One T cell receptor beta chain is described in this entry. Its target is unknown. The data belong to a study of T-cell memory formation after mild COVID-19. Study summary: TCR clusters were mostly donor specific. Study results and caveats: The authors did not confirm SARS-CoV-2 specificity of second-wave clones peaking day 37. Among contracting clones, CD4+ were mainly CM/EM and CD8+ enriched in EMRA.

5'RACE with constant-segment primers yielded barcoded, UMI-tagged TCR alpha and TCR beta cDNA libraries. TCRdb itself ran the 5' RACE reads through MiXCR, one entry per CDR3 protein. The repertoire holds 450,000 to 650,000 distinct CDR3 sequences, less than 25% seen once, with around 9.2% in the top ten. The sample consisted of PBMCs or a T cell subset sorted from them (not recorded which). The sequence came from an adult woman who had mild COVID-19 (a few samples of this study predate the infection). Cell type and time point are not known.

This CDR3 reads CAISDADRALGYTF. The CDR3 DNA is TGTGCCATCAGTGATGCCGACAGGGCCCTAGGCTACACCTTC. The chain joins TRBV10-3 to TRBJ1-2; TRBD1 aligns across 7 bases. This CDR3 is 14 amino acids long. V lost 3 bases and J lost 8; bases outside the gene matches: 9. The germline V gene encodes CDR1 ENHRY and CDR2 SYGVKD.